One and the same sample provided the 6 T cell receptor beta chains below, sequenced in a study of identical twins. Using its own MiXCR run on the 5' RACE reads, TCRdb lists one record per CDR3 protein. The table shows 700,000 or so distinct CDR3 sequences, with over 20% occurring only once. These data were also filed under a second study, of T cells expressing NK-cell markers.

The sequencing sample was made of PBMCs. The receptors come from a woman under 30 in good health.

This clonotype has just a few counts. This chain links TRBV5-1 with TRBJ1-1, with 10 bases that match TRBD1. Germline V lookup: CDR1 SGHRS, CDR2 YFSETQ. This CDR3 contains 14 residues. After removal of 3 bases from V and 4 bases from J, the junction contained 3 bases not matched to a gene. The CDR3 here is CASSWDRGFTEAFF. CDR3 sequence (DNA): TGCGCCAGCAGCTGGGACAGGGGATTCACTGAAGCTTTCTTT.

This clonotype was counted ten times or more. The chain combines TRBV25-1 with TRBJ2-7; 8 bases fit TRBD1. The CDR3 is 14 amino acids. Germline CDR1 reads MGHDK; CDR2 reads SYGVNS. V lost 3 bases to trimming and J lost 1 base; unmatched junction nucleotides: 2. CDR3 sequence (DNA): TGTGCCAGCAGTGATGGACAGGGTTCCTACGAGCAGTACTTC. Translated: CASSDGQGSYEQYF.

The chain couples TRBV27 to TRBJ2-1, with 12 bases matching TRBD2. After removal of 5 bases from V and 6 bases from J, the junction contained 20 bases not matched to a gene. The CDR3 has 20 residues. Germline V lookup: CDR1 MNHEY, CDR2 SMNVEV (reference sequence). In DNA, the CDR3 is TGTGCCAGCAGTCCTCCCCTGATCCTAGCGGGAGGGCGCAAGGGCAATGAGCAGTTCTTC. Translating gives CASSPPLILAGGRKGNEQFF.

V is TRBV5-6 and J is TRBJ1-4; the D gene is possibly TRBD1 (6 bases). The V gene lost 2 bases and the J gene lost 7 bases, with 12 bases spanning the gap. The CDR3 is 14 residues long. Germline CDR1 SGHDT, CDR2 YYEEEE. CDR3 nucleotides: TGTGCCAGCAGCTTTGGGACAAAGGGTGAAAAACTGTTTTTT. Residues: CASSFGTKGEKLFF.

The CDR3 coding sequence is TGCAGTGCTAGAGATGCCCTATCCCGAGAGACCCAGTACTTC. The encoded protein is CSARDALSRETQYF. This chain links TRBV20-1 with TRBJ2-5; D gene unclear. Germline V lookup: CDR1 DFQATT, CDR2 SNEGSKA (reference sequence). Trimming stripped 0 bases from V and 4 bases from J, with 12 bases between. The CDR3 runs to 14 residues.

The V gene is TRBV20-1, the J gene TRBJ2-1, with TRBD2 matching over 7 bases. Germline V gene data show CDR1 as DFQATT and CDR2 as SNEGSKA (reference sequence). CDR3 size: 14 residues. V shed 5 bases, J shed 5 bases, and the junction held 9 bases outside the gene matches. The CDR3 nucleotides are TGCAGTGCTTCCACGGCGCTAGCGGACAATGAGCAGTTCTTC. It is translated as CSASTALADNEQFF.